Each of the 10 T cell receptor beta chains below was sequenced from the same sample in a study of tumor-infiltrating lymphocytes in primary liver carcinoma. From roughly 500 ng total RNA, TCR beta cDNA was generated with a primer in the constant region. Modified slightly, ARM-PCR produced TCR beta libraries over three nested multiplex PCR rounds. In the first two PCR rounds, TRBV1-TRBV30 forward primers were paired with a C-beta reverse primer, and each round lasted approximately 10 cycles. Via MiXCR, TCRdb re-called the multiplex PCR reads, giving one row per CDR3 protein. This sample yields more than 95,000 distinct CDR3 sequences, of which approximately 80% are seen a single time; about 20% belongs to the top ten. Co-extraction of RNA and DNA was performed on roughly 17-32 mg of unsorted bulk tissue. Sequences were obtained from liver tumor tissue from sampling region 3. Subset meaning: tumor region T3, left-lateral pole. The receptors were gathered from a man aged 40-49 years with primary liver carcinoma and hepatitis B virus infection.

Points on this clonotype: No conserved phenylalanine or tryptophan ends this CDR3, so it is likely a read error. The genes are TRBV12-3 or TRBV12-4 and TRBJ2-5; D is possibly TRBD1 or TRBD2 (5 bases each). This CDR3 contains 13 residues. With 6 bases removed from V and 4 bases from J, the gap between germline ends came to 12 bases. This chain's CDR3 is CASSRCGTETQYS. The DNA of the CDR3 is TGTGCCAGCAGCCGATGTGGGACAGAGACCCAGTACTCC.

Regarding this clonotype: A junction end diverges from the germline sequence, so it may reflect a read error. V and J are TRBV11-1 and TRBJ2-7; 8 bases map to TRBD1. The germline V gene encodes CDR1 SGHAT and CDR2 FQDESV (reference sequence). CDR3 length: 16 residues. CDR3 sequence reads: CANSSGPGQDSYEQYF. In DNA, the CDR3 is TGTGCCAACAGCTCTGGTCCGGGACAGGACTCCTACGAGCAGTACTTC.

Worth noting for this clonotype: At one boundary the junction diverges from the germline segment, which might be a read error. The chain employs TRBV11-3 and TRBJ2-2; a weak D match, TRBD2 (5 bases). The germline V gene has CDR1 SGHNT and CDR2 YENEEA. CDR3 length: 15 amino acids. CDR3 region: CASSLATGGSGELFF. CDR3 bases: TGTGCCAGCAGCTTAGCGACGGGTGGCTCCGGGGAACTGTTTTTT.

With regard to this clonotype: An end of the junction differs from the germline gene, which may be a read error. The J gene is TRBJ2-5, the V gene TRBV11-2; 7 bases line up with TRBD1. The germline V gene has CDR1 SGHAT and CDR2 FQNNGV. The length of the CDR3 is 14 residues. CDR3 sequence: CAGSLYRGRETQYF. CDR3 sequence (DNA): TGTGCCGGCAGCTTATACAGGGGTAGGGAGACCCAGTACTTC.

Of note for this clonotype: At one end the junction does not follow the germline gene, possibly because of a read error. V is TRBV5-8 and J is TRBJ2-1; no clear D. The CDR3 has 14 residues. Germline V CDR1 and CDR2: SGHTS, YDEGEE. CDR3 sequence: CTSSLGSIGNEQFF. DNA for the CDR3: TGTACCAGCAGCTTGGGCTCCATAGGGAATGAGCAGTTCTTC.

For this clonotype: Here the CDR3 omits its conserved ending phenylalanine or tryptophan, so a read error is the likely source. It is unclear where the CDR3 begins or ends on the DNA, so no DNA is shown, and the CDR3 is as TCRdb lists it. J is TRBJ2-7 and V is TRBV29-1. Counting both end residues, the CDR3 totals 11 amino acids. Germline V CDR1 and CDR2: SQVTM, ANQGSEA. CDR3: CSVEGGHEHYL.

Worth noting for this clonotype: A read error may produce the germline difference seen at one junction end. CDR3 in amino acids: CANSQDRLNTGELFF. The CDR3 bases are TGTGCCAACAGCCAAGATCGGCTGAACACTGGGGAGCTGTTTTTT. This chain links TRBV14 with TRBJ2-2; D remains unclear. Germline V CDR1 and CDR2: SGHDN, FVKESK. This CDR3 spans 15 amino acids.

This clonotype was observed many times. The V and J genes are TRBV6-1 and TRBJ2-5; 8 nucleotides match TRBD1. Germline V gene data show CDR1 as MNHNS and CDR2 as SASEGT. This CDR3 has 16 residues. The trim removed 1 base at V and 1 base at J, leaving 5 bases unmatched. CDR3 DNA: TGTGCCAGCAGTGAAGAGGAAGGGACAGGCCAAGAGACCCAGTACTTC. Amino acids: CASSEEEGTGQETQYF.

Comments on this clonotype: The CDR3 does not end in the conserved phenylalanine or tryptophan, so this is likely a read error. The DNA is left out, because the CDR3 cannot be placed on it with certainty; the CDR3 is given as TCRdb lists it. The CDR3 region is CASKMGRGAHGNQPQHS. The chain recombines TRBV6-6 with TRBJ1-5; the DNA was not used to check the table's D call, TRBD1. The germline V gene has CDR1 MNHNY and CDR2 SVGAGI (reference sequence). The CDR3 has 17 amino acids, counting both end residues.

V is TRBV4-1 and J is TRBJ1-1, with a possible D match to TRBD1 (5 bases). The CDR3 runs 15 residues. The germline CDR1 and CDR2 sequences are MGHRA and YSYEKL. V was clipped by 3 bases and J by 4 bases, with 15 bases between them. The CDR3 region is CASSHPNRLSTEAFF. In DNA form, the CDR3 reads TGCGCCAGCAGCCACCCGAACAGGTTAAGCACTGAAGCTTTCTTT.